This TCR beta chain was captured by sequencing in a study of T cell clonotyping in hematopoietic cell transplantation. For the study at large: Recipient samples before transplant were obtained post-cytoreduction.

The repertoire was sequenced with immunoSEQ multiplex PCR; TCRdb's copy has only in-frame clones and lacks some. Of tens of thousands of clones detected, about 95% appear once; the ten largest clones hold 1.5% to 2%. Germline V lookup: CDR1 SGHDT, CDR2 YYEEEE. This CDR3 comprises 15 residues. Trimming cost V 2 bases and J 2 bases; bases outside gene matches: 7. Documented time point: recipient sample about 28 days before transplant, after cytoreduction. V and J are TRBV5-6 and TRBJ2-7, with 7 bases fitting TRBD1. This clonotype was obtained from a woman aged 45-60 years with acute myeloid leukemia. Some clones in this sample may be carry-over from other donors' samples. The input for sequencing was peripheral blood mononuclear cells, taken before stem cell transplant. The CDR3, as DNA: TGTGCCAGCAGCTTTTTAGGGGGCCAGACCTACGAGCAGTACTTC. Protein: CASSFLGGQTYEQYF. The complete variable domain, with remaining parts taken from reference TRBV5-6 and TRBJ2-7, reads DAGVTQSPTHLIKTRGQQVTLRCSPKSGHDTVSWYQQALGQGPQFIFQYYEEEERQRGNFPDRFSGHQFPNYSSELNVNALLLGDSALYLCASSFLGGQTYEQYFGPGTRLTVT.